Below, 2 T cell receptor beta chains from the same sample are listed, as sequenced in a study of blood T cell repertoires in COVID-19. The data were produced by immunoSEQ multiplex PCR, yet TCRdb's version contains in-frame clones alone and is incomplete. The table includes roughly 150,000 clones, roughly 85% detected once. The sample comprised PBMCs or T cells enriched from blood (not recorded which). Source of these receptors: a man aged 55-75 years who had recovered from COVID-19.

The chain carries TRBV5-1 and TRBJ2-6; TRBD1 aligns across 9 bases. With 0 bases clipped from V and 4 bases from J, the junction kept 14 bases outside the gene matches. Germline loops: CDR1 SGHRS, CDR2 YFSETQ. The CDR3 has 20 amino acids. The CDR3 is CASSLVFARDRASGANVLTF. The CDR3 coding sequence is TGCGCCAGCAGCTTGGTTTTCGCCCGGGACAGGGCATCCGGGGCCAACGTCCTGACTTTC.

The chain carries TRBV28 and TRBJ2-1, with 12 positions matching TRBD2. The CDR3 consists of 16 residues. CDR1 is MDHEN and CDR2 is SYDVKM in the germline V gene. The J segment lost 5 bases and the V segment lost 7 bases, leaving 9 bases of the junction unmatched. The CDR3 reads CASNLRTSGVNNEQFF. CDR3 bases: TGTGCCAGCAACCTCCGGACTAGCGGGGTTAACAATGAGCAGTTCTTC.